Listed below are T cell receptor beta chains from one sample, sequenced in a study of CD8 T cells in ankylosing spondylitis. MiXCR, run by TCRdb on the 5' RACE reads, gives a single entry per CDR3 protein. The table includes hundreds of thousands of distinct CDR3 sequences, approximately 12% detected once. Sequenced sample: blood, either unsorted or a sorted T cell fraction (not recorded which). These receptors all come from a male donor with ankylosing spondylitis. The CDR3 runs from the conserved cysteine through the conserved F or W. The D gene is left open where the match is weak. Some rows mark clone size as missing; the rest say once, few, many or name a class of expanded clone.

TGTGCCAGTAGTATGAAGGTCACGGGGGAAAAACTGTTTTTT,CASSMKVTGEKLFF,NA,NA,TRBJ1-4,TRBV19
TGCAGTGGAATCCAAATAACAGCTTCGAACACTGAAGCTTTCTTT,CSGIQITASNTEAFF,few,NA,TRBJ1-1,TRBV20-1
TGCAGTGCTAGATCCAGGGGCTACGAGCAGTACTTC,CSARSRGYEQYF,NA,NA,TRBJ2-7,TRBV20-1
TGTGCCAGCTACCAGGGTCCCTTCCGCACAGATACGCAGTATTTT,CASYQGPFRTDTQYF,NA,NA,TRBJ2-3,TRBV6-1
TGTGCCAGCAGCCTCAGGGTTAAGACTGAAGCTTTCTTT,CASSLRVKTEAFF,few,NA,TRBJ1-1,TRBV6-6
TGCAGTGCTAGAGACCCTCGGCGGGGGCCGAGTGAAGCTTTCTTT,CSARDPRRGPSEAFF,NA,NA,TRBJ1-1,TRBV20-1
TGTGCCAGCACAGCGTCGGTGGGACAGCCCCAGCATTTT,CASTASVGQPQHF,NA,NA,TRBJ1-5,TRBV2
TGCGCCAGCAGCTTGGCAAGGAGGTCTGGCTACACCTTC,CASSLARRSGYTF,few,NA,TRBJ1-2,TRBV5-1
TGCGCCAGCAGGCAGGTGGCACAGAACACTGAAGCTTTCTTT,CASRQVAQNTEAFF,NA,NA,TRBJ1-1,TRBV5-1
TGTGCCAGCAGTTTCGGGCTTGGGACAGGGGTAAAACTGTTTTTT,CASSFGLGTGVKLFF,many,TRBD1,TRBJ1-4,TRBV12-3/TRBV12-4
TGTGCCAGCAGTCGTTTCCCGGGAGGAACCTACGAGCAGTACTTC,CASSRFPGGTYEQYF,few,TRBD2,TRBJ2-7,TRBV27
TGCAGTGCTAGAGATCGGAGGGGGCCAGAGTTCGGGCAGTACTTC,CSARDRRGPEFGQYF,NA,NA,TRBJ2-7,TRBV20-1
TGTGCCAGCAGTGCGGCCGGGACAGGGTACACTGAAGCTTTCTTT,CASSAAGTGYTEAFF,few,TRBD1,TRBJ1-1,TRBV12-3/TRBV12-4
TGTGCCAGCAGCCCAGGTCGCGGGGCGACAGATACGCAGTATTTT,CASSPGRGATDTQYF,NA,NA,TRBJ2-3,TRBV11-3
TGTGCCAGCGGCGGGACACCGGCGAGTCAGCCCCAGCATTTT,CASGGTPASQPQHF,NA,NA,TRBJ1-5,TRBV6-1
TGCAGTGCTAGAGACCCATCTTCGACCGCAGGCTACGAGCAGTACTTC,CSARDPSSTAGYEQYF,NA,NA,TRBJ2-7,TRBV20-1
TGTGCCAGCAGGCCCGAGAGGGGTTATGGCAATCAGCCCCAGCATTTT,CASRPERGYGNQPQHF,few,NA,TRBJ1-5,TRBV12-3/TRBV12-4
TGTGCCAGCAGTGGGGGTAGCGTAGAGACCCAGTACTTC,CASSGGSVETQYF,few,NA,TRBJ2-5,TRBV25-1
TGTGCCAGCAGCCACGGCGCAACAGGTTCTGGAAACACCATATATTTT,CASSHGATGSGNTIYF,NA,NA,TRBJ1-3,TRBV4-2
TGTGCCAGCAGCTTAGGGATCCGGCAGCCCCAGCATTTT,CASSLGIRQPQHF,few,NA,TRBJ1-5,TRBV7-2
TGCGCCAGCAGCCCACAGTCTCCGGCCATTCAGCCCCAGCATTTT,CASSPQSPAIQPQHF,few,NA,TRBJ1-5,TRBV5-1
TGTGCCAGCAGCTTTAGCCACCAAGAGACCCAGTACTTC,CASSFSHQETQYF,many,NA,TRBJ2-5,TRBV11-2
TGTGCCAGCAGCTCCAGCCCCCGTTCGACTAGCGGGAGGGTCAGCTCCTACAATGAGCAGTTCTTC,CASSSSPRSTSGRVSSYNEQFF,few,TRBD2,TRBJ2-1,TRBV7-6
TGTGCCAGCAGCTTGGGGACAGGGTCAGCAGAGACCCAGTACTTC,CASSLGTGSAETQYF,few,TRBD1,TRBJ2-5,TRBV7-9
TGTGCCAGCAGCTTGGTTTCAAGAACCGAGGGGAATGAGCAGTTCTTC,CASSLVSRTEGNEQFF,NA,NA,TRBJ2-1,TRBV5-5
TGTGCCAGCAGTATTACATCCTACGAGCAGTACTTC,CASSITSYEQYF,few,NA,TRBJ2-7,TRBV3-1
TGCAGTGCGGACCCCGGGACGGATTACGAGCAGTACTTC,CSADPGTDYEQYF,NA,NA,TRBJ2-7,TRBV20-1
TGCGCCAGCAGCGTCACCGCGGAGACCCAGTACTTC,CASSVTAETQYF,few,NA,TRBJ2-5,TRBV5-1
TGTGCCAGCAGCTTAGTAGGGATCGGGGACTATGGCTACACCTTC,CASSLVGIGDYGYTF,NA,NA,TRBJ1-2,TRBV7-2
TGTGCCACCAGTGACGGGACATTCAACACCGGGGAGCTGTTTTTT,CATSDGTFNTGELFF,NA,NA,TRBJ2-2,TRBV24-1